The 14 T cell receptor beta chains listed next were all sequenced from one sample in a study of cytomegalovirus exposure and HLA in healthy donors. PCR amplification relied on 60 Vbeta primers (plus 13 Jbeta primers). TCRdb keeps only in-frame clones here, not all; method: immunoSEQ multiplex PCR. This table holds 85,000 to 120,000 clones, roughly 82% found once. Material for sequencing was PBMCs. The receptors were sampled from a male donor in good health and CMV-seropositive.

V gene TRBV6-5 combines with J gene TRBJ1-1; a weak D match, TRBD1 (5 bases). V was clipped by 5 bases and J by 9 bases, with 16 bases between them. The CDR3 totals 13 residues. Germline V lookup: CDR1 MNHEY, CDR2 SVGAGI. The CDR3, as DNA: TGTGCCAGCAGTCCGCCCCAGGGAAACCAAGCTTTCTTT. As protein: CASSPPQGNQAFF.

This clone was seen only a few times. The germline gene is not matched at one end of the junction; a read error may be the cause. The chain has TRBV7-9 and TRBJ1-5, with D unresolved. The CDR3 spans 15 residues. CDR1 and CDR2 from the germline V gene are SEHNR and FQNEAQ (reference sequence). In DNA, the CDR3 is TGTTCCAGCTCCCCGAGCGGGCATAGCAATCAGCCCCAGCATTTT. This sequence encodes CSSSPSGHSNQPQHF.

V is TRBV11-3 and J is TRBJ1-1; D uncertain. Germline V CDR1 and CDR2: SGHNT, YENEEA. The CDR3 contains 14 residues. V lost 4 bases and J lost 3, with 12 bases in between. CDR3 in DNA: TGTGCCAGCAGCTCACCCCAGACTGACACTGAAGCTTTCTTT. This encodes CASSSPQTDTEAFF.

The chain couples TRBV5-1 to TRBJ2-2; D is perhaps TRBD2 (6 bases). The CDR3 has 14 amino acids. The germline CDR1 and CDR2 sequences are SGHRS and YFSETQ. Between the trimmed V and J ends, which lost 4 bases and 4 bases, there was a span of 11 bases. CDR3 DNA sequence: TGCGCCAGCAGCCCCCGGGACTCCACCGGGGAGCTGTTTTTT. Translating gives CASSPRDSTGELFF.

The DNA of the CDR3 is TGTGCCAGCAGCTTTAGCACTAGCACTGAGCAGTTCTTC. Encoded protein: CASSFSTSTEQFF. The genes are TRBV7-3 and TRBJ2-1, with D perhaps TRBD2 (6 bases). V was cut by 3 bases and J by 9 bases, with 12 bases left in between. The CDR3 has 13 amino acids. Germline CDR1 reads SGHTA; CDR2 reads FQGTGA.

This clone was seen a few times. The rearrangement uses TRBV27 and TRBJ1-1; weak D call: TRBD1 (6 bases). V lost 4 bases, J lost 1 base, and 25 bases lay in between. CDR1 and CDR2 (germline): MNHEY, SMNVEV (reference sequence). The CDR3 covers 19 residues. CDR3 bases: TGTGCCAGCAGTTCCCTGGGGGGGGGCAGTTTGACATCGAACACTGAAGCTTTCTTT. Its translation: CASSSLGGGSLTSNTEAFF.

The J gene is TRBJ2-1, the V gene TRBV19; TRBD2 matches 9 bases. Per germline, CDR1 LNHDA and CDR2 SQIVND (reference sequence). The CDR3 spans 15 residues. Germline trimming cut 4 bases from V and 3 bases from J; bases unmatched to any gene: 4. The CDR3 reads CASSTTSGGYNEQFF. The CDR3 region has the DNA TGTGCCAGTAGTACGACTAGCGGCGGCTACAATGAGCAGTTCTTC.

The rearrangement uses TRBV7-9 and TRBJ2-1; D possibly corresponds to TRBD1 (7 bases). The CDR3 sequence is 13 residues long. V was pared by 7 bases and J by 3 bases, with 10 bases between. Germline CDR1 SEHNR, CDR2 FQNEAQ (reference sequence). CDR3 region: CASNQGGYNEQFF. In nucleotides, the CDR3 is TGTGCCAGCAACCAGGGGGGCTACAATGAGCAGTTCTTC.

The genes are TRBV6-5 and TRBJ2-7, with D possibly being TRBD2 (6 bases). The CDR3 has 13 residues. CDR1 and CDR2 from the germline V gene are MNHEY and SVGAGI. Trimming stripped 4 bases from V and 6 bases from J, with 13 bases between. CDR3 sequence (DNA): TGTGCCAGCAGTTCCTTTCTGGGGGGCGAGCAGTACTTC. Protein sequence: CASSSFLGGEQYF.

This clone came up once. This chain joins TRBV7-3 and TRBJ1-1; TRBD1 might be the D (5 bases). Trimming removed 5 bases from V and 3 bases from J, with 13 bases in between. CDR3 length: 14 residues. Germline-derived CDR1 and CDR2 are SGHTA and FQGTGA. In DNA, the CDR3 is TGTGCCAGCAGCCTAGTCGCAGGGCACACTGAAGCTTTCTTT. This gives the protein CASSLVAGHTEAFF.

This clone was counted once. The rearrangement joins TRBV5-1 to TRBJ1-4; 9 nucleotides align to TRBD1. The J segment lost 10 bases and the V segment lost 2 bases, leaving 9 bases of the junction unmatched. Per the germline V gene, CDR1 is SGHRS and CDR2 is YFSETQ. The CDR3 totals 15 residues. CDR3 DNA sequence: TGCGCCAGCAGCTTTGGTGGGGACAGGGAACGAAAACTGTTTTTT. This codes for CASSFGGDRERKLFF.

The V and J genes are TRBV11-1 and TRBJ2-5; 9 nucleotides align to TRBD1. The CDR3 totals 14 residues. Germline-derived CDR1 and CDR2 are SGHAT and FQDESV (reference sequence). The V gene end was trimmed by 8 bases and the J gene end by 5 bases; junction bases not matched to a gene: 9. The CDR3 coding sequence is TGTGCCAGCGAACCAAGCGGACAGGGGGAGACCCAGTACTTC. It specifies CASEPSGQGETQYF.

The rearrangement joins TRBV25-1 to TRBJ1-1; 7 positions agree with TRBD1. V dropped 3 bases and J dropped 1; count of bases not matched to a gene: 2. The CDR3 is 14 residues long. Germline V CDR1 and CDR2: MGHDK, SYGVNS. The CDR3 sequence is CASSDQGGNTEAFF. DNA for the CDR3: TGTGCCAGCAGTGACCAGGGGGGGAACACTGAAGCTTTCTTT.

The chain combines TRBV4-3 with TRBJ2-7; D possibly corresponds to TRBD1 (5 bases). Germline V gives CDR1 LGHNA, CDR2 YSLEER. The CDR3 runs 14 residues. Trimming stripped 1 base from V and 7 bases from J, with 14 bases between. The CDR3 DNA reads TGCGCCAGCAGCCAAGGAATTCAGGGTCGGGAGCAGTACTTC. Its translation: CASSQGIQGREQYF.